This entry describes one TCR beta chain. The TCR alpha and TCR beta cDNA libraries, bearing sample barcodes and UMIs, were generated by 5'RACE using constant-segment primers. TCRdb independently ran MiXCR on the 5' RACE reads; one entry per CDR3 protein. The sample records approximately 150,000 distinct CDR3 sequences, more than 14% being singletons. The data originate from a study of T-cell memory formation after mild COVID-19. V was pared by 4 bases and J by 4 bases, with 7 bases of the junction left unmatched. The CDR3 has 16 residues. Source material: PBMCs or a T cell subset sorted from them (not recorded which). This chain uses TRBV12-3 or TRBV12-4 with TRBJ2-3, with 11 positions matching TRBD2. The receptor was derived from an adult woman who had mild COVID-19 (a few samples of this study predate the infection). Cell type and time point are not known. CDR3 DNA sequence: TGTGCCAGCAGTTCCTTTAGCGGGGGGGCCGCAGATACGCAGTATTTT. Its protein is CASSSFSGGAADTQYF.